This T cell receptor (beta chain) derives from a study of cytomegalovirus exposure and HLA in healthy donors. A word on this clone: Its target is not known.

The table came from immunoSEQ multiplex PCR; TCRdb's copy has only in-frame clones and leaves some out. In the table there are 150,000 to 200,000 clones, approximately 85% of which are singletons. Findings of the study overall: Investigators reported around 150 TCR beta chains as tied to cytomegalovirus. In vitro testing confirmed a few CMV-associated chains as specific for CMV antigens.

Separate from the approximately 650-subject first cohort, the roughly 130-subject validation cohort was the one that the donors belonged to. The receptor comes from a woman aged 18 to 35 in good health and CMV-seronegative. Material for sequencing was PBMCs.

Here the CDR3 reads CASSDSFGGIGNEQFF. DNA for the CDR3: TGTGCCAGCAGTGATAGCTTCGGCGGGATAGGGAATGAGCAGTTCTTC. V usage is TRBV2 and J usage is TRBJ2-1, with a possible D match to TRBD2 (6 bases). V was shortened by 3 bases and J by 7 bases, with 19 bases between the two germline ends. Germline CDR1 SNHLY, CDR2 FYNNEI. There are 16 residues in the CDR3.